The clone carrying this T cell receptor (beta chain) was observed a handful of times. Its antigen is not known. There are 15 residues in the CDR3. Trimming took off 2 bases at V and 2 bases at J, with 10 bases between the two ends. Germline CDR1 and CDR2: LGHNA and YSLEER. One entry per CDR3 protein, called by TCRdb with MiXCR from the 5' RACE reads. The sample lists roughly 56,000 distinct CDR3 sequences, roughly 30% occurring once. Study observations and caveats: Larger-cohort validation covered only one TCR beta V-J rearrangement.

The source is a female donor with breast cancer. The gene calls are TRBV4-3 and TRBJ1-3; D is unclear. The sample comprised tumor-infiltrating naive CD4+ T cells sorted from the breast tumor. Subset here: naive CD4+ T cells, CD4+CD45RA+CD25-. The CDR3: CASSQLTATGNTIYF. DNA of the CDR3: TGCGCCAGCAGCCAACTCACTGCGACTGGAAACACCATATATTTT.